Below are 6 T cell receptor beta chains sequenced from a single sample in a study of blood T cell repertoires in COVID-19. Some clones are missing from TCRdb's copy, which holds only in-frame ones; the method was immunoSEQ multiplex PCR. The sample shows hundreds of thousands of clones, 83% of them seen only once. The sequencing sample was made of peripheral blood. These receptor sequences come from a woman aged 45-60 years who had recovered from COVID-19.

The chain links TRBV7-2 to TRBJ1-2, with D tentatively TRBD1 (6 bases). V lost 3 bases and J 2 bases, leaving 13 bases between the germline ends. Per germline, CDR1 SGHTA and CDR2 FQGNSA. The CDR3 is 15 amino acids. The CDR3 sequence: CASSFGGAENYGYTF. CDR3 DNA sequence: TGTGCCAGCAGCTTTGGGGGCGCGGAGAACTATGGCTACACCTTC.

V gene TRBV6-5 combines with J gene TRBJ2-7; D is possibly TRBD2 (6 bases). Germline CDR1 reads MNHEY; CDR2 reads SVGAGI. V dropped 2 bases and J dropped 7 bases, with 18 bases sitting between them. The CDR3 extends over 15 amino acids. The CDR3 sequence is CASSYSSGSPREQYF. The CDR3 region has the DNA TGTGCCAGCAGTTACAGTAGCGGCTCTCCCAGAGAGCAGTACTTC.

The CDR3 loop reads CASIIWRQGDVLYQPQHF. CDR3 nucleotides: TGTGCCAGCATCATTTGGCGACAGGGTGATGTTCTTTATCAGCCCCAGCATTTT. The genes are TRBV11-3 and TRBJ1-5; 7 bases match TRBD1. V trimming: 7 bases; J trimming: 5 bases; junction bases outside the gene matches: 20. The CDR3 contains 18 residues. Germline V lookup: CDR1 SGHNT, CDR2 YENEEA.

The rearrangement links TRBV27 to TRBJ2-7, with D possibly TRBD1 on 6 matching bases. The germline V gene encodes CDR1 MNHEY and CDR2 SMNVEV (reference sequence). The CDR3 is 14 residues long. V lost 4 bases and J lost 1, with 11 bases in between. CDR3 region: CASSSATGSYEQYF. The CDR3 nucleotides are TGTGCCAGCAGTTCCGCCACAGGGTCCTACGAGCAGTACTTC.

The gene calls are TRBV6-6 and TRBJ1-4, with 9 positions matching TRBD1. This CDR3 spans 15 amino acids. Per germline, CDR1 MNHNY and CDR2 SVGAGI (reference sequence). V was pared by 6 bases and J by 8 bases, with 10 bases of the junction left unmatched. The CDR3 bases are TGTGCCAGCAGGCCACAGGGGGCAGGTTCAGAAAAACTGTTTTTT. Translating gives CASRPQGAGSEKLFF.

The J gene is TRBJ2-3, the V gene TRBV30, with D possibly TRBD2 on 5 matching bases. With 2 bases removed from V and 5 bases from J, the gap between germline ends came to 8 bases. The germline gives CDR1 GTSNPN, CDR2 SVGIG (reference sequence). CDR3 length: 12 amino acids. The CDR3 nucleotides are TGTGCCTGGAGTTTAGCGTTAGATACGCAGTATTTT. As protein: CAWSLALDTQYF.